This T cell receptor (beta chain) was obtained from a study of CXCR4 blockade with PD-1 therapy in pancreatic cancer (dated 2019 in TCRdb). About the investigation overall: Multiplex immunohistochemistry and TCRbeta immunosequencing of resected pancreatic ductal adenocarcinoma were combined in the study with ex vivo slice culture in which PD-1 and CXCR4 blockade were tested. Two geographically distinct regions were TCR-sequenced from each of roughly six tumors to assess intratumoral heterogeneity.

A remark on this clone: The clone's antigen remains unknown. Per-base qualities were not stored, and no clone one base away is much larger.

Using the immunoSEQ Assay at Adaptive Biotechnologies, the researchers immunosequenced TCRbeta CDR3 regions from the extracted DNA. The source study handled its data this way. To measure the absolute abundance of each unique TCRbeta CDR3, the sequences were collapsed and filtered. Clonality was calculated as 1 minus Pielou's evenness, using only productive in-frame rearrangements. Regional overlap was evaluated by tracking the top 100 nucleotide rearrangements across paired samples, and paired versus unrelated samples were compared using the Morisita index. The immunoSEQ Rearrangement Details tool was used to assess whether nucleotide rearrangements converged onto identical amino acid sequences. TCRdb holds this immuneACCESS table with in-frame rearrangements only. Some clones are missing; in checked studies, unresolved V genes explain under half, and the rest has no known cause. The V and J calls and clone size come from that table; D and trimming were worked out from the DNA. The sample includes a few thousand clones, with approximately 39% observed a single time. The top ten clonotypes cover approximately 30% of the sample.

The archived tumor blocks came from patients who had not received neoadjuvant therapy before resection. The preserved-tissue arm of the study used 30 or so surgical resection samples from around 26 previously untreated pancreatic ductal adenocarcinoma patients. DNA for the resection arm was extracted from ten 5-micron curls of FFPE tumor lying next to the multiplex immunohistochemistry slide. On the study overall, not on this receptor specifically: Tumors showed clonal expansion, with mean productive clonality approximately 0.14 versus 0.053 in healthy blood, but clonality did not correlate with survival. Because only TCRbeta chains were sequenced, true antigen-specificity overlap of convergent dominant clones was left unconfirmed pending paired alpha-beta single-cell sequencing. A strong correlation was found between amino acid clone frequency and the number of distinct nucleotide rearrangements encoding each amino acid clone, suggesting convergent selection by common tumor antigens.

The germline V gene sets CDR1 to MGHDK and CDR2 to SYGVNS. The germline ends are 9 bases apart after V is trimmed by 3 bases and J by 1 base. The CDR3, cysteine through phenylalanine, is 14 amino acids long. Only the CDR3 part of the read is kept: 42 bases, read in frame from the first base. The chain is assembled from TRBV25-1 and TRBJ1-1; the D gene lacks a confident call. Material for sequencing was tumor tissue. This sequence originates from a human donor with pancreatic ductal adenocarcinoma. Here the CDR3 is given as CASSEVGANTEAFF. The sequenced DNA: TGTGCCAGCAGTGAGGTTGGAGCGAACACTGAAGCTTTCTTT.